This T cell receptor beta chain is from a study of blood T cell repertoires in COVID-19. Measured with immunoSEQ multiplex PCR; TCRdb has only the in-frame clones, and not every one. Counted here are 90,000 to 150,000 clones, 65% to 90% occurring once; the ten biggest clones make up around 9.9%. CDR3 length equals 13 residues. V was pared by 4 bases and J by 6 bases, with 3 bases of the junction left unmatched. From germline, CDR1 is SGHNT and CDR2 YYREEE (reference sequence). The sequenced sample consisted of peripheral blood. This sequence was found in a man older than 75 with acute or convalescent COVID-19. The chain joins TRBV5-4 to TRBJ2-5; 10 bases line up with TRBD1. DNA for the CDR3: TGTGCCAGCAGCGAGGACAGGGGGAAGACCCAGTACTTC. It codes for CASSEDRGKTQYF.